The 4 T cell receptor beta chains presented below share a single source sample, sequenced in a study of T-cell memory formation after mild COVID-19. MiXCR, run by TCRdb on the 5' RACE reads, gives a single entry per CDR3 protein. The sample contains a few hundred thousand distinct CDR3 sequences, 15% to 20% of which appear only once. The specimen was PBMCs or a T cell subset sorted from them (not recorded which). These receptors were collected from a man aged 18 to 29 who had mild COVID-19 (a few samples of this study predate the infection). Cell type and time point are not known.

The rearrangement uses TRBV12-3 or TRBV12-4 and TRBJ1-4, with D unclear. The CDR3 has 15 residues. The V end lost 6 bases, the J end lost 5 bases, and 16 bases lay between the germline ends. CDR3 nucleotides: TGTGCCAGCAGCCCGACCCGGGTCGGAAATGAAAAACTGTTTTTT. Translated: CASSPTRVGNEKLFF.

This clonotype was observed a handful of times. V gene TRBV27 combines with J gene TRBJ1-1; TRBD1 aligns across 10 bases. Unmatched junction bases numbered 9, after V lost 5 bases and J lost 6 bases. The CDR3 length is 15 residues. Germline V gene lookup returns CDR1 MNHEY and CDR2 SMNVEV (reference sequence). CDR3 amino acids: CASSGPGQGLAEAFF. As DNA, the CDR3 is TGTGCCAGCAGTGGGCCGGGACAGGGGCTCGCTGAAGCTTTCTTT.

This clonotype was detected a few times. The V and J genes are TRBV4-1 and TRBJ1-2; D unclear. Germline CDR1 MGHRA, CDR2 YSYEKL. V shed 3 bases and J shed 6 bases, with 20 bases lying between them. This CDR3 comprises 16 residues. DNA of the CDR3: TGCGCCAGCAGCCATATTTTGGGAACAGCTTCCGATGGCTACACCTTC. Amino acids: CASSHILGTASDGYTF.

The V call is TRBV18, the J call TRBJ1-1; D remains unclear. Trimming left V 3 bases short and J 4 bases short, with 18 bases between. This CDR3 is built from 16 residues. CDR1 is KGHSH, CDR2 LQKENI, per germline. The CDR3 is CASSPLSEGIGTEAFF. The CDR3 nucleotides are TGTGCCAGCTCACCTCTCTCGGAGGGTATAGGCACTGAAGCTTTCTTT. Filled out from reference TRBV18 and TRBJ1-1, the complete variable domain reads NAGVMQNPRHLVRRRGQEARLRCSPMKGHSHVYWYRQLPEEGLKFMVYLQKENIIDESGMPKERFSAEFPKEGPSILRIQQVVRGDSAAYFCASSPLSEGIGTEAFFGQGTRLTVV.